This entry lists 4 T cell receptor beta chains sequenced from one sample in a study of yellow fever vaccine responses in identical twins. TCRdb reanalysed the RT-PCR reads using MiXCR and keeps one entry per CDR3 protein. Here the sample spans 15,000 or so distinct CDR3 sequences, roughly 84% being singletons. The sample here was T cells from blood (PBMCs), unsorted or a sorted subset (not recorded which), taken before or after yellow fever vaccination (not recorded which). These receptors all come from a woman under 30 who received the yellow fever vaccine.

The chain carries TRBV11-1 and TRBJ1-1; D is ambiguous. The ends were cut back, 2 bases at V and 0 bases at J, with 10 bases in the middle. This CDR3 region has 15 residues. Germline V gene sequence: CDR1 SGHAT, CDR2 FQDESV (reference sequence). CDR3 sequence (DNA): TGTGCCAGCAGCTTAAACACGGGCGTGAACACTGAAGCTTTCTTT. Its protein is CASSLNTGVNTEAFF.

The rearrangement joins TRBV2 to TRBJ1-4, with D maybe TRBD1 (6 bases). With 6 bases removed from V and 7 bases from J, the gap between germline ends came to 12 bases. From germline, CDR1 is SNHLY and CDR2 FYNNEI. The CDR3 contains 13 residues. CDR3 nucleotides: TGTGCCAGCAGCTCTAGGGGGGGTGAAAAACTGTTTTTT. Residues: CASSSRGGEKLFF.

This rearrangement joins TRBV10-3 to TRBJ2-7; 8 bases fit TRBD1. V lost 3 bases and J lost 1; bases outside the gene matches: 2. Germline CDR1 reads ENHRY; CDR2 reads SYGVKD. This CDR3 region has 14 residues. The CDR3 sequence is CAISERTGSYEQYF. In DNA, the CDR3 is TGTGCCATCAGTGAAAGGACAGGGTCCTACGAGCAGTACTTC.

The V and J genes are TRBV6-1 and TRBJ2-7; 8 nucleotides agree with TRBD1. After removal of 7 bases from V and 3 bases from J, the junction contained 11 bases not matched to a gene. There are 15 residues in the CDR3. Germline values: CDR1 MNHNS, CDR2 SASEGT. CDR3 bases: TGTGCCAGCACCTGGGGAACAGGGGGAGTCTACGAGCAGTACTTC. This translates into CASTWGTGGVYEQYF.